The sequence of this TCR beta chain was determined in a study of CD8 T cells in ankylosing spondylitis. As concerns this clonotype: The antigen remains undetermined.

Researchers built TCR beta libraries using quantitative 5'-RACE with molecular barcodes. MiXCR was run by TCRdb on the 5' RACE reads, yielding one entry per CDR3 protein. The sample lists approximately 140,000 distinct CDR3 sequences, about a sixth occurring once. General study points: Relatively scarce in peripheral blood, disease-linked clones were CD8+. The clones that were linked to disease were reported to be significantly enriched in matched synovial fluid samples from ankylosing spondylitis patients. Characteristic of ankylosing spondylitis blood, it appeared, was a TCR beta motif comprising about eight highly homologous variants. Earlier literature documents some of the motif variants in reactive arthritis synovial fluid and blood.

The CDR3 totals 15 residues. V was pared by 7 bases and J by 3 bases, with 7 bases of the junction left unmatched. The germline V gene has CDR1 LNHDA and CDR2 SQIVND (reference sequence). This rearrangement joins TRBV19 to TRBJ1-4; 8 nucleotides agree with TRBD1. The sequence came from a male donor with ankylosing spondylitis. The sequenced sample consisted of blood, either unsorted or a sorted T cell fraction (not recorded which). CDR3 bases: TGTGCCAGTAAAGTGGGGACAGGTGCTAATGAAAAACTGTTTTTT. Residues: CASKVGTGANEKLFF. The entire variable domain, with the rest obtained from reference TRBV19 and TRBJ1-4, is as follows: DGGITQSPKYLFRKEGQNVTLSCEQNLNHDAMYWYRQDPGQGLRLIYYSQIVNDFQKGDIAEGYSVSREKKESFPLTVTSAQKNPTAFYLCASKVGTGANEKLFFGSGTQLSVL.